This T cell receptor (beta chain) was recorded in a study of blood T cells in healthy people across ages. As for the study in general: Capture via template switching afforded approximately one barcoded beta molecule per two T cells.

Concerning this clonotype itself: Its target is not known.

Germline assignment: CDR1 DFQATT and CDR2 SNEGSKA (reference sequence). The CDR3 extends over 14 amino acids. General study points: Higher naive T cell percentage went strongly together with higher TCR beta diversity.

Sample-barcoded 5' priming and a J-beta primer mix drove a second PCR of about 6 to 12 cycles. Every individual sample yielded 3 million or more paired-end reads (each containing CDR3). TCRdb re-called the 5' RACE reads through MiXCR, storing one row per CDR3 protein. This table holds some 710,000 distinct CDR3 sequences, 46% found once. The people who gave samples were healthy Caucasians from Russia, aged 6 to 90. The TCR sequence derives from a man aged 80 or over in good health. The sequencing sample was made of blood. This sequence joins TRBV20-1 and TRBJ2-5, with D tentatively TRBD1 (5 bases). The J call may be wrong; the DNA end is better matched by TRBJ2-7. The CDR3 DNA sequence: TGCAGTGCACACCTCCAGGGATTTGGAAACGAGCAGTACTTC. This gives the protein CSAHLQGFGNEQYF.